This passage covers 17 T cell receptor beta chains from one sample sequenced in a study of T-cell reconstitution after alpha-beta-depleted transplantation in children. As it was prepared, the TCRbeta library received unique molecular identifiers. TCRdb used MiXCR to reprocess the PCR reads, holding one entry per CDR3 protein. The data show around 420,000 distinct CDR3 sequences, under 20% seen once. The material sequenced was PBMCs, mostly from graft donor cells, taken 360 days after TCRalphabeta/CD19-depleted stem cell transplant. These receptors were taken from a boy under three years old who had a stem cell transplant for Wiskott-Aldrich syndrome, so the T cells may come from the graft donor.

The rearrangement uses TRBV7-2 and TRBJ2-5; 8 bases align to TRBD2. Germline V lookup: CDR1 SGHTA, CDR2 FQGNSA. This CDR3 region has 15 residues. Trimming cost V 1 base and J 5 bases; bases outside gene matches: 6. For the CDR3, the DNA is TGTGCCAGCAGCTTAGTAGCGGGAAATCGGGAGACCCAGTACTTC. Translating it yields CASSLVAGNRETQYF.

The chain is built from TRBV27 and TRBJ1-2; 8 bases agree with TRBD1. Germline CDR1 is MNHEY and CDR2 is SMNVEV (reference sequence). J lost 4 bases, V lost 7 bases, and 11 bases had no gene match. The CDR3 is made up of 15 amino acids. CDR3 coding DNA: TGTGCCAGCACCAGTTTGGGGGACAGGCCCTATGGCTACACCTTC. It encodes CASTSLGDRPYGYTF.

This clonotype was seen only a few times. This chain's CDR3 is CASSGTSAAYEQYF. The CDR3 DNA follows: TGTGCCAGCAGTGGGACCTCTGCGGCCTACGAGCAGTACTTC. This chain links TRBV2 with TRBJ2-7; D is undetermined. The V end was cut by 4 bases, the J end by 2 bases, with 12 bases between. The CDR3 is made up of 14 amino acids. The germline gives CDR1 SNHLY, CDR2 FYNNEI.

The gene calls are TRBV4-1 and TRBJ2-7, with D possibly TRBD1 on 7 matching bases. Between the trimmed V and J ends, which lost 1 base and 5 bases, there was a span of 18 bases. Germline lookup yields CDR1 MGHRA and CDR2 YSYEKL. The CDR3 length is 16 residues. CDR3 nucleotides: TGCGCCAGCAGCCAAGGGACACAGGCAGGGGGGCACGAGCAGTACTTC. Translation gives CASSQGTQAGGHEQYF.

This clonotype was seen only a few times. The rearrangement uses TRBV6-2 or TRBV6-3 and TRBJ2-1; TRBD2 matches 11 bases. CDR1 and CDR2 from the germline V gene are MNHEY and SVGEGT. V lost 7 bases and J lost 10; bases outside the gene matches: 9. CDR3 size: 14 residues. This CDR3 reads CASTLPGLADEQFF. In nucleotides, the CDR3 is TGTGCCAGCACCCTACCGGGACTAGCGGACGAGCAGTTCTTC.

In this sample, this clonotype turned up many times. The chain has TRBV7-8 and TRBJ2-4; D not certain. V lost 6 bases and J 0 bases, leaving 6 bases between the germline ends. Per the germline V gene, CDR1 is SGHVS and CDR2 is FQNEAQ. The CDR3 has 13 amino acids. CDR3 nucleotides: TGTGCCAGCAGGGATTTAGCCAAAAACATTCAGTACTTC. Translation gives CASRDLAKNIQYF.

The rearrangement links TRBV5-1 to TRBJ2-3; 7 nucleotides line up with TRBD2. Germline-derived CDR1 and CDR2 are SGHRS and YFSETQ. Trimming took 7 bases from V and 4 from J; bases not matched to a gene: 6. This CDR3 comprises 13 residues. The CDR3 spells CASRSSGPDTQYF. The DNA of the CDR3 is TGCGCCAGCCGGTCTAGCGGCCCAGATACGCAGTATTTT.

This clonotype occurred a few times. The J gene is TRBJ2-7, the V gene TRBV12-3 or TRBV12-4; 11 nucleotides match TRBD1. The CDR3 is 16 amino acids. The J segment lost 5 bases and the V segment lost 3 bases, leaving 9 bases of the junction unmatched. For the CDR3, the DNA is TGTGCCAGCAGTTTCGGGGACAGGGGGAGGTGGGACGAGCAGTACTTC. This codes for CASSFGDRGRWDEQYF.

J is TRBJ2-7 and V is TRBV12-3 or TRBV12-4, with TRBD1 identical over 7 bases. CDR3 length: 14 amino acids. Trimming cost V 4 bases and J 4 bases; bases outside gene matches: 7. CDR3 amino acids: CASSSVQGWYEQYF. Here the CDR3 DNA reads TGTGCCAGCAGTTCCGTACAGGGGTGGTACGAGCAGTACTTC.

This clonotype was picked up a small number of times. This chain connects TRBV21-1 to TRBJ2-3. TRBV21-1 is termed a pseudogene. The CDR3 consists of 12 residues. The CDR3 here is CASIPLTDTQYF. The DNA for the CDR3 is TGTGCCAGCATCCCACTCACAGATACGCAGTATTTT.

This clonotype has a handful of counts. This chain connects TRBV27 to TRBJ2-5, with D possibly TRBD2 on 5 matching bases. V was cut by 3 bases and J by 2 bases, with 16 bases left in between. Germline lookup yields CDR1 MNHEY and CDR2 SMNVEV (reference sequence). The CDR3 length is 16 residues. The CDR3 loop is CASSFQLVLVQETQYF. In nucleotides, the CDR3 is TGTGCCAGCAGTTTTCAACTAGTTCTAGTTCAAGAGACCCAGTACTTC.

This clonotype came up a few times. V and J are TRBV6-5 and TRBJ1-5; possible D gene TRBD1, 5 bases. This CDR3 has 15 amino acids. Germline V gene data show CDR1 as MNHEY and CDR2 as SVGAGI. With 2 bases removed from V and 0 bases from J, the gap between germline ends came to 8 bases. The chain's CDR3 is CASSYMGGSNQPQHF. CDR3 nucleotide sequence: TGTGCCAGCAGTTACATGGGGGGTAGCAATCAGCCCCAGCATTTT.

There are a few counts of this clonotype. The chain uses TRBV7-9 and TRBJ2-3, with D tentatively TRBD2 (6 bases). V lost 1 base and J lost 6, with 17 bases in between. The CDR3 sequence is 16 residues long. From germline, CDR1 is SEHNR and CDR2 FQNEAQ (reference sequence). CDR3 protein: CASSLVGGFSSDTQYF. The DNA of the CDR3 is TGTGCCAGCAGCTTAGTAGGAGGGTTTAGTTCGGATACGCAGTATTTT.

V gene TRBV6-1 combines with J gene TRBJ2-1, with TRBD2 matching 9 bases. Germline CDR1 is MNHNS and CDR2 is SASEGT. Trimming at V came to 9 bases and at J to 4 bases, leaving 7 bases not matched to a gene. The CDR3 sequence is 14 residues long. DNA of the CDR3: TGTGCCAGTAGCGGGAGTCGGGCTTACAATGAGCAGTTCTTC. Encoded protein: CASSGSRAYNEQFF.

The chain combines TRBV5-1 with TRBJ2-7; 7 bases line up with TRBD1. Trimming cost V 1 base and J 3 bases; bases outside gene matches: 7. Germline-derived CDR1 and CDR2 are SGHRS and YFSETQ. The CDR3 runs to 15 residues. The CDR3 is CASSLTGRGYYEQYF. Here the CDR3 DNA reads TGCGCCAGCAGCTTGACGGGCAGGGGGTACTACGAGCAGTACTTC.

This clonotype was seen only a few times. The CDR3 sequence is CASSPAKGEQYF. The CDR3 nucleotides are TGTGCCAGCTCACCAGCAAAAGGAGAGCAGTACTTC. V usage is TRBV18 and J usage is TRBJ2-7, with D unclear. Germline CDR1 and CDR2: KGHSH and LQKENI. CDR3 length equals 12 residues. The V and J ends lost 2 bases and 7 bases respectively, with 9 bases between them.

This clonotype appeared a few times. The V and J genes are TRBV3-1 and TRBJ2-3, with no clear D. The V and J ends lost 2 bases and 9 bases respectively, with 9 bases between them. Germline V gives CDR1 LGHDT, CDR2 YNNKEL (reference sequence). The CDR3 runs 12 residues. Here the CDR3 DNA reads TGTGCCAGCAGCCAAAGTGGTGGCACGCAGTATTTT. Translating it yields CASSQSGGTQYF.